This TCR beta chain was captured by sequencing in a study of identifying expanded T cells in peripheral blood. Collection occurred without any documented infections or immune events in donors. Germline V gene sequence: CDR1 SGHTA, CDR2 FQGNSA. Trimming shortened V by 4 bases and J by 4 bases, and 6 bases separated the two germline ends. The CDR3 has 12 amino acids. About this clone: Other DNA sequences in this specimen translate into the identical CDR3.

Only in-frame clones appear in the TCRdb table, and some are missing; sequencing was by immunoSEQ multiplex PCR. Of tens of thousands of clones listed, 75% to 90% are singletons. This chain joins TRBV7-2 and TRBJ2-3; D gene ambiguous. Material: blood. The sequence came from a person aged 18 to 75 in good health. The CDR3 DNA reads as TGTGCCAGCAGCTCTGCCGCAGATACGCAGTATTTT. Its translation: CASSSAADTQYF.